Listed below are T cell receptor beta chains from one sample, sequenced in a study of T cell responses to AZD1222 COVID-19 vaccine. This table comes from immunoSEQ multiplex PCR, and its TCRdb copy is limited to in-frame clones, with some not included. Of more than 150,000 clones detected, around nine tenths appear once; the ten largest clones hold under 8%. Sequencing was performed on peripheral blood, taken after recovery from COVID-19. These TCRs come from an adult who had recovered from COVID-19. Each CDR3 is given with its conserved first and last residue. The D gene is left open where the match is weak. Only some rows state a clone size, as once, few, many or a class for expanded clones.

d_gene,v_gene,abundance,j_gene,CDR3aa
TRBD1,TRBV5-1,.,TRBJ2-7,CASSLEGTGGHEQYF
.,TRBV5-8,.,TRBJ2-6,CASSFGSGANVLTF
.,TRBV14,.,TRBJ2-2,CASGLLGAGELFF
TRBD2,TRBV3-1/TRBV3-2,.,TRBJ2-3,CASSHPGTSGADTQYF
.,TRBV7-9,.,TRBJ1-1,CASTGRTEAFF
.,TRBV2,many,TRBJ1-1,CASERGRGGLGTEAFF
TRBD1,TRBV7-2,.,TRBJ2-7,CASSLRTGADEQYF
TRBD1,TRBV28,.,TRBJ1-6,CASSSRTGSNSPLHF
.,TRBV5-4,.,TRBJ1-2,CASTHRVQNIYGYTF
TRBD1,TRBV19,.,TRBJ2-7,CASSTDRGYEQYF
.,TRBV5-5,.,TRBJ2-7,CASTPPDFAYEQYF
.,TRBV29-1,.,TRBJ2-7,CSVGGAGTLVEQYF
TRBD1,TRBV27,.,TRBJ1-6,CASSFGDRGSSYNSPLHF
.,TRBV6-5,.,TRBJ1-5,CASKTRGGGQPQHF
.,TRBV28,.,TRBJ1-3,CASSFTALGNTIYF
.,TRBV7-3,.,TRBJ2-7,CASSPHGLGSSYEQYF
.,TRBV18,.,TRBJ1-2,CASSSDSSYGYTF
.,TRBV5-6,.,TRBJ2-3,CASSFLLPSGTDTQYF
.,TRBV28,.,TRBJ1-1,CASRVNTEAFF
.,TRBV28,.,TRBJ1-2,CASSLNSDRGYTF
TRBD1,TRBV5-6,once,TRBJ1-2,CASSPDRGYGYTF
.,TRBV12-3/TRBV12-4,.,TRBJ1-4,CASSLDRKLFF
.,TRBV27,.,TRBJ2-7,CASSLDYEQYF
TRBD2,TRBV28,.,TRBJ2-3,CASSITGRLAGLGGTDTQYF
.,TRBV11-2,.,TRBJ2-1,CASSLEPLNEQFF
TRBD1,TRBV4-1,once,TRBJ2-7,CASSQGGQGSYEQYF
TRBD1,TRBV19,.,TRBJ1-1,CASTGVAEAFF
.,TRBV5-1,once,TRBJ2-1,CASNRQFF
TRBD1,TRBV7-2,once,TRBJ1-1,CASSLEDRFTEAFF
TRBD1,TRBV28,.,TRBJ1-3,CASRGQVFSGNTIYF
TRBD1,TRBV7-7,few,TRBJ2-5,CASSLGSFRGQETQYF
.,TRBV9,.,TRBJ2-1,CASGTGYEQFF
TRBD1,TRBV29-1,.,TRBJ2-2,CSVAGQGTSGELFF
.,TRBV7-2,.,TRBJ2-7,CASSLVAYYEQYF
TRBD2,TRBV5-1,.,TRBJ2-3,CASSTLAGRADTQYF
TRBD2,TRBV3-1/TRBV3-2,.,TRBJ2-1,CASSLTSGGYNEQFF
.,TRBV2,.,TRBJ1-3,CASRGAASGNTIYF
TRBD1,TRBV19,.,TRBJ1-4,CASSLRGQGGVFF
.,TRBV11-2,.,TRBJ1-5,CASSLGLASNQPQHF
.,TRBV5-4,.,TRBJ1-3,CASSFNGHSGNTIYF
.,TRBV28,.,TRBJ1-1,CASRTGGLETEAFF
TRBD1,TRBV28,.,TRBJ1-3,CASSPARGGSGNTIYF
TRBD1,TRBV2,.,TRBJ1-4,CASRLDRATNEKLFF